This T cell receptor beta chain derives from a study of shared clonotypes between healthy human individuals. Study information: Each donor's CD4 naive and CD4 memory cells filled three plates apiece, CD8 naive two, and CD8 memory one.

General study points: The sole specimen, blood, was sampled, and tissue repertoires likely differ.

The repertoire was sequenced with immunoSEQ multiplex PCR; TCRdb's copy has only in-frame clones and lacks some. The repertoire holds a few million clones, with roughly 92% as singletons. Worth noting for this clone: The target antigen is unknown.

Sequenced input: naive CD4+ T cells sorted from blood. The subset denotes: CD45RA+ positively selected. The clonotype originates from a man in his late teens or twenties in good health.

CDR3 nucleotide sequence: TGTGCCGGAAACGCGGGAGACACTGAAGCTTTCTTT. Encoded protein: CAGNAGDTEAFF. V is TRBV30 and J is TRBJ1-1; D is undetermined. Germline V CDR1 and CDR2: GTSNPN, SVGIG (reference sequence). The CDR3 is made up of 12 amino acids. Between the trimmed V and J ends, which lost 8 bases and 3 bases, there was a span of 13 bases.